This T cell receptor (beta chain) was captured in a study of human T cells and chemical hapten exposure. MiXCR, applied by TCRdb to the RACE reads, yields one record per CDR3 protein. The sample includes approximately 97,000 distinct CDR3 sequences, about 28% seen only once; the top ten take 10% to 13%. This clonotype was picked up one time. The time point is: patch test 3, about 24 weeks after DPC sensitization. Treatment: therapeutic diphenylcyclopropenone sensitization with weekly scalp DPC. Source: whole blood, taken in connection with sensitization to the hapten diphenylcyclopropenone (DPC). The sequence came from a middle-aged man with alopecia areata. Some clones in this sample may be carry-over from other donors' samples.

The CDR3 sequence is CASSPTILREQYF. CDR3 nucleotides: TGTGCCAGCAGTCCGACTATCCTTCGCGAGCAGTACTTC. The chain links TRBV6-5 to TRBJ2-7; a weak D match, TRBD2 (5 bases). This CDR3 is built from 13 residues. CDR1 is MNHEY, CDR2 SVGAGI, per germline. The V end lost 5 bases, the J end lost 6 bases, and 14 bases lay between the germline ends.